This TCR beta chain was identified during a study of cytomegalovirus exposure and HLA in healthy donors. Remarks on this clone: As yet, its antigen is unknown.

From germline, CDR1 is SGHRS and CDR2 YFSETQ. Trimming at V came to 3 bases and at J to 2 bases, leaving 11 bases not matched to a gene. The CDR3 covers 17 residues. Study-level points and caveats: Another analysis was done later, and it associated around 16,000 TCR beta sequences with HLA alleles at 0.05 false discovery rate.

It was with 60 Vbeta and 13 Jbeta primers that the PCR ran. Source study methods: In a later analysis, 70 million to 80 million unique TCR beta chains included roughly 11 million shared by two or more donors. The method was immunoSEQ multiplex PCR; TCRdb's version includes in-frame clones alone and lacks a portion of them. For V, J and clone size, that table is used; D and trimming come from the DNA. This table holds around 90,000 clones, about nine tenths found once. This clonotype was obtained from a man aged 25-45 years in good health and CMV-seropositive. The specimen sequenced was PBMCs. The chain is built from TRBV5-1 and TRBJ2-3, with 8 bases lining up with TRBD2. This CDR3 reads CASSSLTAGDYTDTQYF. For the CDR3, the DNA is TGCGCCAGCAGCTCCCTCACAGCGGGAGACTACACAGATACGCAGTATTTT.